The 21 T cell receptor beta chains given below trace back to one sample, sequenced in a study of blood T cell repertoires in COVID-19. Clones were sequenced by immunoSEQ multiplex PCR, and TCRdb holds only the in-frame ones, with some missing. The data contain some 90,000 clones, 75% to 90% of them seen just once; the ten biggest clones take up 1.2%. Sequenced material: peripheral blood. Receptor source: an older man with active or convalescent COVID-19.

The V gene is TRBV28, the J gene TRBJ2-7, with TRBD1 matching over 8 bases. This CDR3 is 14 amino acids long. Unmatched junction bases numbered 4, after V lost 2 bases and J lost 4 bases. From germline, CDR1 is MDHEN and CDR2 SYDVKM. CDR3 in DNA: TGTGCCAGCAGTTTAACAGGGGGGTCTTACGAGCAGTACTTC. Amino acids: CASSLTGGSYEQYF. Filled out from reference TRBV28 and TRBJ2-7, the complete variable domain reads DVKVTQSSRYLVKRTGEKVFLECVQDMDHENMFWYRQDPGLGLRLIYFSYDVKMKEKGDIPEGYSVSREKKERFSLILESASTNQTSMYLCASSLTGGSYEQYFGPGTRLTVT.

V usage is TRBV6-5 and J usage is TRBJ2-7, with 10 bases lining up with TRBD1. Trimming at V came to 7 bases and at J to 4 bases, leaving 7 bases not matched to a gene. The CDR3 totals 14 residues. Looked up from germline, CDR1 is MNHEY and CDR2 is SVGAGI. The CDR3 protein is CASTSGTGAYEQYF. Here the CDR3 DNA reads TGTGCCAGCACCTCCGGGACAGGGGCTTACGAGCAGTACTTC.

This chain links TRBV29-1 with TRBJ1-1, with D possibly being TRBD1 (5 bases). The CDR3 totals 12 residues. The germline CDR1 and CDR2 sequences are SQVTM and ANQGSEA. Trimming removed 7 bases from V and 2 bases from J, with 11 bases in between. The CDR3, as DNA: TGCAGCGCTCGACAGTCCAACACTGAAGCTTTCTTT. Encoded protein: CSARQSNTEAFF.

In DNA form, the CDR3 reads TGTGCCAGCTCACCAATTGGACAGCCCTCTGGGGCCAACGTCCTGACTTTC. The encoded protein is CASSPIGQPSGANVLTF. This chain connects TRBV18 to TRBJ2-6, with a possible D match to TRBD1 (6 bases). CDR3 length equals 17 residues. CDR1 is KGHSH and CDR2 is LQKENI in the germline V gene. Deletions cut 2 bases from V and 0 bases from J, with 11 bases between.

This clone came up a few times. The chain recombines TRBV18 with TRBJ2-7, with 7 bases fitting TRBD1. The CDR3 runs to 16 residues. Germline CDR1 KGHSH, CDR2 LQKENI. J lost 0 bases, V lost 3 bases, and 8 bases had no gene match. In nucleotides, the CDR3 is TGTGCCAGCTCACCGGATCAGGGGGAAAGCTCCTACGAGCAGTACTTC. This sequence encodes CASSPDQGESSYEQYF.

This clone was observed a single time. The chain joins TRBV7-2 to TRBJ2-3; 14 nucleotides agree with TRBD2. From germline, CDR1 is SGHTA and CDR2 FQGNSA. CDR3 length equals 16 residues. Trimming cost V 6 bases and J 8 bases; bases outside gene matches: 10. This CDR3 is CASSLGLAGAAATQYF. The CDR3 nucleotides read TGTGCCAGCAGTTTGGGACTAGCGGGGGCCGCCGCTACGCAGTATTTT.

The CDR3 nucleotides read TGTGCCGTACTATGGACTAAAGCGGGGGTCACCGGGGAGCTGTTTTTT. Amino acids: CAVLWTKAGVTGELFF. The chain is built from TRBV10-3 and TRBJ2-2, with 8 bases aligning to TRBD2. The CDR3 runs to 16 residues. The junction had 15 bases not matched to a gene; V was cut back by 11 bases and J by 4 bases. From germline, CDR1 is ENHRY and CDR2 SYGVKD.

This chain links TRBV3-1 (or the pseudogene TRBV3-2) with TRBJ2-7, with 7 bases that match TRBD1. This CDR3 has 14 amino acids. Per germline, CDR1 LGHDT and CDR2 YNNKEL (reference sequence). With V trimmed by 5 bases and J by 6 bases, 10 bases remained unmatched. This CDR3 reads CASSVRTGPSEQYF. CDR3 nucleotides: TGTGCCAGCAGCGTCCGGACAGGTCCCTCCGAGCAGTACTTC.

This clone showed up just once. The rearrangement joins TRBV3-1 (or the pseudogene TRBV3-2) to TRBJ2-7; 9 nucleotides agree with TRBD2. The CDR3 totals 16 residues. Germline CDR1 and CDR2: LGHDT and YNNKEL (reference sequence). V dropped 3 bases and J dropped 2; count of bases not matched to a gene: 8. The chain's CDR3 is CASSQSSGSSPYEQYF. As DNA, the CDR3 is TGTGCCAGCAGCCAGAGTAGCGGGAGTAGTCCCTACGAGCAGTACTTC.

The chain couples TRBV2 to TRBJ2-7, with 7 bases that match TRBD2. CDR3 length: 14 amino acids. The germline V gene encodes CDR1 SNHLY and CDR2 FYNNEI. J was trimmed by 4 bases and V by 4 bases; bases with no gene match: 7. CDR3 protein: CASSAAGSRYEQYF. Written as DNA, the CDR3 is TGTGCCAGCAGTGCAGCGGGGAGCCGGTACGAGCAGTACTTC.

This chain links TRBV19 with TRBJ2-1; 8 bases line up with TRBD2. The CDR3 consists of 14 residues. Germline CDR1 LNHDA, CDR2 SQIVND (reference sequence). The junction had 6 bases not matched to a gene; V was cut back by 7 bases and J by 4 bases. For the CDR3, the DNA is TGTGCCAGTACAAGCGGGGGATTTTACAATGAGCAGTTCTTC. Translated: CASTSGGFYNEQFF. The whole variable domain, filled in from reference TRBV19 and TRBJ2-1, reads DGGITQSPKYLFRKEGQNVTLSCEQNLNHDAMYWYRQDPGQGLRLIYYSQIVNDFQKGDIAEGYSVSREKKESFPLTVTSAQKNPTAFYLCASTSGGFYNEQFFGPGTRLTVL.

This sequence joins TRBV5-1 and TRBJ1-1; maybe TRBD1 (6 bases). Trimming stripped 4 bases from V and 4 bases from J, with 11 bases between. The CDR3 runs 13 residues. Germline CDR1 SGHRS, CDR2 YFSETQ. For the CDR3, the DNA is TGCGCCAGCAGCGAAACAGGGCTCACTGAAGCTTTCTTT. Protein: CASSETGLTEAFF. Together with reference TRBV5-1 and TRBJ1-1, the CDR3 gives the full variable domain: KAGVTQTPRYLIKTRGQQVTLSCSPISGHRSVSWYQQTPGQGLQFLFEYFSETQRNKGNFPGRFSGRQFSNSRSEMNVSTLELGDSALYLCASSETGLTEAFFGQGTRLTVV.

V and J are TRBV9 and TRBJ2-1; TRBD2 matches at 13 bases. Germline CDR1 is SGDLS and CDR2 is YYNGEE. This CDR3 is built from 16 residues. The junction had 9 bases not matched to a gene; V was cut back by 6 bases and J by 6 bases. CDR3 amino acids: CASTWGLAGRFNEQFF. In DNA, the CDR3 is TGTGCCAGCACCTGGGGACTAGCGGGACGTTTCAATGAGCAGTTCTTC. The entire variable domain, with the rest obtained from reference TRBV9 and TRBJ2-1, is as follows: DSGVTQTPKHLITATGQRVTLRCSPRSGDLSVYWYQQSLDQGLQFLIQYYNGEERAKGNILERFSAQQFPDLHSELNLSSLELGDSALYFCASTWGLAGRFNEQFFGPGTRLTVL.

This clone has just a few counts. The chain recombines TRBV9 with TRBJ1-2; D is unresolved. V lost 4 bases, J lost 4 bases, and 11 bases lay in between. Germline V gene data show CDR1 as SGDLS and CDR2 as YYNGEE. The CDR3 extends over 13 amino acids. The CDR3 region is CASSITSSYGYTF. CDR3 in DNA: TGTGCCAGCAGCATAACATCTTCCTATGGCTACACCTTC.

The V gene is TRBV19, the J gene TRBJ1-4, with 7 bases that match TRBD1. Germline CDR1 and CDR2: LNHDA and SQIVND (reference sequence). Losses at the gene ends were 9 bases for V and 2 bases for J; bases not matched to a gene: 6. This CDR3 is built from 14 residues. The CDR3, as DNA: TGTGCCAGAACTACACAGGGGACTAATGAAAAACTGTTTTTT. It encodes CARTTQGTNEKLFF.

The chain joins TRBV5-4 to TRBJ2-7, with 13 bases matching TRBD2. V shed 4 bases and J 5 bases; nucleotides not matched to a gene: 6. Germline lookup yields CDR1 SGHNT and CDR2 YYREEE (reference sequence). The CDR3 is 15 residues long. CDR3 sequence (DNA): TGTGCCAGCAGCGAACGACTAGCGGGAGGCCACGAGCAGTACTTC. Protein product: CASSERLAGGHEQYF. Full variable domain (remainder filled in from reference TRBV5-4 and TRBJ2-7): ETGVTQSPTHLIKTRGQQVTLRCSSQSGHNTVSWYQQALGQGPQFIFQYYREEENGRGNFPPRFSGLQFPNYSSELNVNALELDDSALYLCASSERLAGGHEQYFGPGTRLTVT.

CDR3 sequence: CARSLGQGAQPQHF. DNA of the CDR3: TGTGCCAGAAGCTTGGGACAGGGGGCTCAGCCCCAGCATTTT. The chain is built from TRBV5-3 and TRBJ1-5, with 10 nucleotides matching TRBD1. TRBV5-3 is an ORF; its function is uncertain. The CDR3 totals 14 residues. V was clipped by 0 bases and J by 6 bases; unmatched bases: 0.

The chain uses TRBV11-2 and TRBJ2-3, with TRBD2 identical over 8 bases. The CDR3 is made up of 15 amino acids. V dropped 3 bases and J dropped 1; count of bases not matched to a gene: 3. Germline CDR1 SGHAT, CDR2 FQNNGV. The CDR3 region has the DNA TGTGCCAGCAGCTTTCTAGCGGGTGGCACAGATACGCAGTATTTT. It specifies CASSFLAGGTDTQYF.

CDR3 sequence (DNA): TGTGCCAGCAGCGTAGGTGTTAGCGGGAGTGCCCGCGGCACCGGGGAGCTGTTTTTT. Protein product: CASSVGVSGSARGTGELFF. V is TRBV9 and J is TRBJ2-2; 9 bases align to TRBD2. This CDR3 comprises 19 residues. J was trimmed by 4 bases and V by 0 bases; bases with no gene match: 13. The germline V gene has CDR1 SGDLS and CDR2 YYNGEE.

The genes are TRBV12-3 or TRBV12-4 and TRBJ2-7; TRBD2 matches 8 bases. J gave up 2 bases and V 5 bases, and 2 bases lay outside the gene matches. This CDR3 has 13 residues. The CDR3 sequence: CASSTSGPYEQYF. For the CDR3, the DNA is TGTGCCAGCAGTACTAGCGGCCCCTACGAGCAGTACTTC.

The chain carries TRBV6-1 and TRBJ2-7, with TRBD2 identical over 9 bases. In germline, CDR1 is MNHNS, CDR2 SASEGT. After removal of 4 bases from V and 1 base from J, the junction contained 8 bases not matched to a gene. The CDR3 loop spans 16 amino acids. CDR3 in amino acids: CASSGPLAGLSYEQYF. In nucleotides, the CDR3 is TGTGCCAGCAGTGGTCCTCTAGCGGGACTTTCCTACGAGCAGTACTTC.